This section outlines one T cell receptor beta chain sequence together with its context. Antigen specificity is unknown. Losses at the gene ends were 6 bases for V and 7 bases for J; bases not matched to a gene: 8. Germline V gene sequence: CDR1 SQVTM, CDR2 ANQGSEA. This CDR3 spans 13 amino acids. This record belongs to a study of post-analysis software for immune sequencing data. Study summary: The study covered relapsing-remitting, secondary progressive and progressive-relapsing courses of multiple sclerosis.

Researchers reported that TCR beta cDNA libraries carried unique molecular identifiers. TCRdb re-derived calls from the PCR reads in MiXCR, one entry per CDR3 protein. The data hold about 430,000 distinct CDR3 sequences, with 35% to 45% observed a single time. Study observations and caveats: Controls showed lower frequencies than patients for a handful of TRBV segments, and TRBV5-6, TRBV5-1 and TRBV20-1 were among these.

The receptor comes from a girl aged 2-10 years with multiple sclerosis. The sample was blood. V and J are TRBV29-1 and TRBJ2-1; 8 nucleotides line up with TRBD2. CDR3 sequence reads: CSVTPGGRNEQFF. CDR3 nucleotides: TGCAGCGTAACACCGGGAGGGAGAAATGAGCAGTTCTTC.